The rows below give T cell receptor beta chains drawn from one sample of a study of blood T cell repertoires in COVID-19. Repertoires were generated with immunoSEQ multiplex PCR, while TCRdb's copy carries only in-frame clones and drops some. The table shows about 130,000 clones, with about 70% occurring only once. The sample consisted of peripheral blood. The receptors were gathered from a woman aged 70-85 years with acute or convalescent COVID-19. The CDR3 runs from the conserved cysteine through the conserved F or W. D genes are given only for firm matches. Size values are once, few and many counts, or a class for expanded clones, and some rows have none.

>.|.|TRBJ2-5|TRBV27
TGTGCCAGCAGTTTATTTCCGGGATCGAGGCAAGAGACCCAGTACTTC
CASSLFPGSRQETQYF
>.|.|TRBJ2-3|TRBV28
TGTGCCAGCAGTTTAGATCCGGGGACACCCTGGTATTTT
CASSLDPGTPWYF
>.|TRBD1|TRBJ2-7|TRBV4-1
TGCGCCAGCTCAAGACAGGGCTCGAGCTCCTACGAGCAGTACTTC
CASSRQGSSSYEQYF
>.|.|TRBJ1-2|TRBV4-3
TGCGCCAGCAGCCAAGGGGGGGAATATGGCTACACCTTC
CASSQGGEYGYTF
>once|.|TRBJ2-1|TRBV7-9
TGTGCCAGCAGCTTGTCTCGCGGTGAGCAGTTCTTC
CASSLSRGEQFF
>few|.|TRBJ1-1|TRBV27
TGTGCCGTCTATAGCAGGGGCACTGAAGCTTTCTTT
CAVYSRGTEAFF
>.|TRBD2|TRBJ2-7|TRBV3-1/TRBV3-2
TGTGCCAGCAGCCCCGGGCCTAGCGGGAGTATCACGCAGTACTTC
CASSPGPSGSITQYF
>few|TRBD2|TRBJ2-7|TRBV7-2
TGTGCCAGCAGCCAAACGGCCGGGAGGGCAGACGAGCAGTACTTC
CASSQTAGRADEQYF
>.|TRBD1|TRBJ2-6|TRBV25-1
TGTGCCAGCATGCAGGGGGCAGGGGGGGCCAACGTCCTGACTTTC
CASMQGAGGANVLTF
>.|.|TRBJ1-1|TRBV5-5
TGTGCCAGCAGCTACACAGGGTATGAAGCTTTCTTT
CASSYTGYEAFF
>.|.|TRBJ2-3|TRBV12-3/TRBV12-4
TGTGCCAGCAGTTTTGGCCCAAATACGCAGTATTTT
CASSFGPNTQYF
>.|TRBD2|TRBJ2-1|TRBV29-1
TGCAGCGTTGTGTTAGCGGGTCAAAGCTCCTACAATGAGCAGTTCTTC
CSVVLAGQSSYNEQFF
>once|.|TRBJ2-5|TRBV9
TGTGCCAGCAGCACTAATCCGGGGGAGACCCAGTACTTC
CASSTNPGETQYF
>few|TRBD2|TRBJ2-2|TRBV6-2/TRBV6-3
TGTGCCAGCAGTTTCGCGGGAGCCGGGGCCGGGGAGCTGTTTTTT
CASSFAGAGAGELFF
>.|.|TRBJ1-5|TRBV6-5
TGTGCCAGCAGTTATCGGGTCAATCAGCCCCAGCATTTT
CASSYRVNQPQHF
>once|.|TRBJ2-3|TRBV7-2
TGTGCCAGCAGCTTCTCGCCCTTGCGTACGCAGTATTTT
CASSFSPLRTQYF
>once|.|TRBJ1-3|TRBV6-9
TGTGCCAGCAGTTATTCTTGGAGGAGTACGACGAACACCATATATTTT
CASSYSWRSTTNTIYF
>.|TRBD1|TRBJ1-1|TRBV3-1/TRBV3-2
TGTGCCAGCAGCTCTGGACAGGGTCAGAACACTGAAGCTTTCTTT
CASSSGQGQNTEAFF
>.|TRBD1|TRBJ1-5|TRBV28
TGTGCCAGCGGTTACCCGGGACAGGAGATGAATAGCAATCAGCCCCAGCATTTT
CASGYPGQEMNSNQPQHF
>.|TRBD2|TRBJ2-3|TRBV5-1
TGCGCCAGCAGCTTGGAGGCTAGCGGGAGGAATACGCAGTATTTT
CASSLEASGRNTQYF
>.|TRBD1|TRBJ2-2|TRBV2
TGTGCCAGCAGTGAAAGGGGACAGGCAGTTGGGACCGGGGAGCTGTTTTTT
CASSERGQAVGTGELFF
>few|.|TRBJ1-2|TRBV12-3/TRBV12-4
TGTGCCAGCAGCCATCTTGAGGGCTACACCTTC
CASSHLEGYTF
>once|.|TRBJ1-3|TRBV16
TGTGCCAGCAGCCTCTCCGGGAGCTCTGGAAACACCATATATTTT
CASSLSGSSGNTIYF
>.|.|TRBJ1-5|TRBV10-2
TGCGCCAGCAGTGAGGCAGGGCTTGATCAGCCCCAGCATTTT
CASSEAGLDQPQHF
>.|.|TRBJ1-6|TRBV21-1
TGTGCCAGCAGCAAAGCGCCCAGGGGGTTTTTTAATTCACCCCTCCACTTT
CASSKAPRGFFNSPLHF
>.|.|TRBJ2-7|TRBV30
TGTGCCTGGAGCGGTGATAGCGGCTACGAGCAGTACTTC
CAWSGDSGYEQYF
>.|.|TRBJ2-6|TRBV24-1
TGTGCCTCTGCACCAGGAGGGGGCGCAGGGGCCAACGTCCTGACTTTC
CASAPGGGAGANVLTF
>.|.|TRBJ2-7|TRBV2
TGTGCCAGCAGTAGTTCAGCAGGGTCCTCCTACGAGCAGTACTTC
CASSSSAGSSYEQYF
>once|TRBD2|TRBJ2-2|TRBV29-1
TGCAGCGTCCGGACTAGCGGCACCGGGGAGCTGTTTTTT
CSVRTSGTGELFF